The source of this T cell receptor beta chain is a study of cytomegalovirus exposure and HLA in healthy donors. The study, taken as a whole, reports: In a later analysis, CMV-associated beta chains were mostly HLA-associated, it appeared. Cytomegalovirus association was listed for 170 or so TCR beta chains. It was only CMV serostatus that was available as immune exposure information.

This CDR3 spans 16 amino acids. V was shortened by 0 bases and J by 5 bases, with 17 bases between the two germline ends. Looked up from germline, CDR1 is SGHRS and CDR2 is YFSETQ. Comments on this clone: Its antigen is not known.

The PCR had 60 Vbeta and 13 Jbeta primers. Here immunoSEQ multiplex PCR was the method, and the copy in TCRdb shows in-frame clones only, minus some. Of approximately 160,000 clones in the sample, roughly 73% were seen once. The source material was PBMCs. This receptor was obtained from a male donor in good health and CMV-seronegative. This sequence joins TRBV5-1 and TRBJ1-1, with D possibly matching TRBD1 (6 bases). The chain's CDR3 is CASSLETRGLGTEAFF. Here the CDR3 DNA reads TGCGCCAGCAGCTTGGAGACCAGGGGATTGGGGACTGAAGCTTTCTTT.